This T cell receptor (beta chain) was sequenced in a study of blood T cell repertoires in COVID-19 (dated by TCRdb to 2019 to 2021). Study-level background: The collaborator samples originated in the United States, Italy and Spain and spanned the acute and convalescent phases of COVID-19. The material from the prospective study consisted of cDNA or gDNA derived from T cells, B-cell-depleted T cells, or PBMCs. Subjects who had been exposed to COVID-19, were actively infected with it, or had recovered from it provided the deeply sampled blood TCRbeta repertoires that made up the dataset. Nearly every sample came with metadata listing a de-identified subject ID, COVID-19 status, age in years and sex. The samples were drawn from the first 160 participants of the ongoing ImmuneRACE study and from roughly 1,300 subjects provided by 6 global collaborators. Where available, HLA class I and class II types were obtained from metadata supplied by the sample provider rather than from assay-based typing. The repertoires were made available in a free public database intended to serve as a resource for research on the immune response to SARS-CoV-2.

The immunoSEQ Assay, a bias-controlled multiplex PCR, was used to amplify TCRbeta CDR3 regions from genomic DNA. In the original analysis: The number of nucleated cells in each sample was estimated by amplification of reference gene primers within the assay. To quantify the absolute abundance of each unique TCRbeta CDR3 rearrangement, sequence reads were collapsed and filtered. For each sample, productive Simpson clonality was calculated by taking the square root of Simpson's diversity index across productive rearrangements. This immuneACCESS table, as held by TCRdb, lists in-frame sequences with V and J called but not all clones. Of the missing ones, under half trace to an unresolved V gene in checked studies; the others have no known cause. Clonal size and the V and J genes are those of that table, whereas D and trimming came from the DNA. The sample yields roughly 100,000 clones; 80% to 90% were counted once. Jointly, the top ten make up 4% to 6% of the sample.

General findings and caveats noted by the study authors: The quantity of clinical and demographic metadata differed by source and by participant and was supplied without curation.

The CDR3 covers 16 residues, taking in both the cysteine and the phenylalanine. The read is trimmed to its CDR3 DNA, 48 bases read in frame from base 1. Taken from the germline V gene, the CDR1 and CDR2 loops are SGHRS and YFSETQ. The V and J ends are trimmed by 0 bases and 1 base, leaving 10 bases between them. A remark on this clone: Its recognized antigen is unknown. One base away there is no much larger clone; base qualities are not given.

Each collaborating institution followed its own protocols to collect whole blood in K2EDTA tubes. For TCRbeta analysis, collaborators shipped samples as frozen whole blood, isolated PBMCs, or DNA extracted from either of those sample types. The sequenced material came from peripheral blood. The source of this sequence is a man between 60 and 70 years old with acute or convalescent COVID-19. The chain uses TRBV5-1 and TRBJ2-2, with the D gene too uncertain to name. CDR3 protein: CASSLGNSRNTGELFF. DNA sequence: TGCGCCAGCAGCTTGGGTAACAGTAGGAACACCGGGGAGCTGTTTTTT.